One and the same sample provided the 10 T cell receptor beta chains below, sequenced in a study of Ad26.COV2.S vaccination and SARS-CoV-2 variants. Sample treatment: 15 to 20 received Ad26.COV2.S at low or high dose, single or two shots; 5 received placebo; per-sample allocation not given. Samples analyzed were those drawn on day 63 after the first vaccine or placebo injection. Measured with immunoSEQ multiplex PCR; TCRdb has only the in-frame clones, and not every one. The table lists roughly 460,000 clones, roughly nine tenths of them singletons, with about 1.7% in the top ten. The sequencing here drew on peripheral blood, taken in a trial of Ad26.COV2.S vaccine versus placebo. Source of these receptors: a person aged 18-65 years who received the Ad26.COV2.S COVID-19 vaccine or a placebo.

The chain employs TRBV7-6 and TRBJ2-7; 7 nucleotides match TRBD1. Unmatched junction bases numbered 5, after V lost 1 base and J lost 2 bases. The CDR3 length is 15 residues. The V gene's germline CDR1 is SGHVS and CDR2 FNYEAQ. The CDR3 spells CASSLDRDSPYEQYF. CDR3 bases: TGTGCCAGCAGCTTAGACCGGGACAGTCCCTACGAGCAGTACTTC.

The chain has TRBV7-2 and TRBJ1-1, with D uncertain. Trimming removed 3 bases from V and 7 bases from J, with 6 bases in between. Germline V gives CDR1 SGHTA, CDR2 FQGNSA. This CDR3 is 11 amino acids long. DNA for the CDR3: TGTGCCAGCAGCTTGACGGTTGAAGCTTTCTTT. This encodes CASSLTVEAFF.

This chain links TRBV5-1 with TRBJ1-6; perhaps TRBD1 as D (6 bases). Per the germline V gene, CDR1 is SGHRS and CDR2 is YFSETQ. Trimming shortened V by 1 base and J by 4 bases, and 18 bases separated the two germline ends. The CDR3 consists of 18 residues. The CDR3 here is CASSLLRTGQGYNSPLHF. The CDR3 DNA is TGCGCCAGCAGCTTGCTGCGGACGGGACAAGGGTATAATTCACCCCTCCACTTT.

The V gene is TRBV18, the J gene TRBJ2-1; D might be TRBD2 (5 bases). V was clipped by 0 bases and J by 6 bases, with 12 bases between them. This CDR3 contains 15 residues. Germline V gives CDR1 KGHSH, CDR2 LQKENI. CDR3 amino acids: CASSPPVAPSNEQFF. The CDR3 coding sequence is TGTGCCAGCTCACCACCGGTAGCGCCTAGCAATGAGCAGTTCTTC.

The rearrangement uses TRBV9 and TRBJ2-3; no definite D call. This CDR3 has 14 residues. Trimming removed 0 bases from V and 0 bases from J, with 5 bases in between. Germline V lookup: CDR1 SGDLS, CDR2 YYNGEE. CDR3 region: CASSVAGSTDTQYF. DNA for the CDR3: TGTGCCAGCAGCGTAGCTGGTAGCACAGATACGCAGTATTTT. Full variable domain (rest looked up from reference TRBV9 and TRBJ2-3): DSGVTQTPKHLITATGQRVTLRCSPRSGDLSVYWYQQSLDQGLQFLIQYYNGEERAKGNILERFSAQQFPDLHSELNLSSLELGDSALYFCASSVAGSTDTQYFGPGTRLTVL.

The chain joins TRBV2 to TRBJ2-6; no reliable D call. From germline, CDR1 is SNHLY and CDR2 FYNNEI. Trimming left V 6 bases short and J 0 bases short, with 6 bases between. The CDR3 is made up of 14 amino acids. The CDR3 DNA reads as TGTGCCAGCAGACCCAACTCTGGGGCCAACGTCCTGACTTTC. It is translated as CASRPNSGANVLTF.

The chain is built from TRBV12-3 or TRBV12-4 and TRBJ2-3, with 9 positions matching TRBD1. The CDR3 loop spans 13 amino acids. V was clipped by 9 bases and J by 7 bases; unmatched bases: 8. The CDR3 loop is CASRGTGSYTQYF. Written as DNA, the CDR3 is TGTGCCAGTCGGGGGACAGGGTCTTATACGCAGTATTTT.

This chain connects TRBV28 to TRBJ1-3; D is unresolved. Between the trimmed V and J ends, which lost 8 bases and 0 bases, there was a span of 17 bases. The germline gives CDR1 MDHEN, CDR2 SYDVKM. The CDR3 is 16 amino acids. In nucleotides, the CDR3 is TGTGCCAGCGACGGCGGCCTCTTCTCCTCTGGAAACACCATATATTTT. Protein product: CASDGGLFSSGNTIYF.

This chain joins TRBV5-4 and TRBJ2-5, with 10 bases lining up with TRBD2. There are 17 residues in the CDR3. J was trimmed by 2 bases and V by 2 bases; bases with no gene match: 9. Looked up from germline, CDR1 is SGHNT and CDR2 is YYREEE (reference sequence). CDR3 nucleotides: TGTGCCAGCAGCTTCATCGTATTAGCGGGGGGACAAGAGACCCAGTACTTC. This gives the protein CASSFIVLAGGQETQYF.

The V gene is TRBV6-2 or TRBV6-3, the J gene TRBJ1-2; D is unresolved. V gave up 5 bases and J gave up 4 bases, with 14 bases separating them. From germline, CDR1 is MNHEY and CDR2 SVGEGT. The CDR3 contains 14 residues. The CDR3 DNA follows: TGTGCCAGCAGTCCCCTCTCCGCCGGCTATGGCTACACCTTC. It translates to CASSPLSAGYGYTF.